This entry lists 16 T cell receptor beta chains sequenced from one sample in a study of regulatory T cells in long-lasting Graves disease. The time point is: newly diagnosed GD, antithyroid drugs for less than 3 months. TCR sequences were obtained from RNA taken from PBMCs. iRepertoire HTBI primers and Arm-PCR of CDR3 regions built TCR beta libraries. TCRdb analysed the multiplex PCR reads with MiXCR anew, one entry per CDR3 protein. The repertoire holds a few hundred thousand distinct CDR3 sequences, with approximately 15% as singletons. These data also formed part of another study, on T cells in Graves' hyperthyroidism and ophthalmopathy.

Sequencing used peripheral blood mononuclear cells (PBMCs), obtained at new diagnosis, from a patient treated with antithyroid drugs. The origin of the receptors is a man in his forties with Graves disease.

Only a few counts were recorded for this clonotype. This chain uses TRBV5-1 with TRBJ1-4; 9 nucleotides agree with TRBD1. Germline CDR1 reads SGHRS; CDR2 reads YFSETQ. The CDR3 loop spans 14 amino acids. The V and J ends lost 4 bases and 6 bases, in that order; junction bases with no gene match: 4. The CDR3 protein is CASSPDRGDEKLFF. As DNA, the CDR3 is TGCGCCAGCAGCCCCGACAGGGGGGATGAAAAACTGTTTTTT.

About this clonotype: A much larger clone differs by one base, so this may be a read error. The V gene is TRBV5-1, the J gene TRBJ1-4; TRBD1 might be the D (5 bases). This CDR3 is built from 13 residues. The germline V gene has CDR1 SGHRS and CDR2 YFSETQ. As DNA, the CDR3 is TGCGCCAGCAGCAGGGGCTCCGGTGAAAAACTGGTTTTT. Protein product: CASSRGSGEKLVF.

This clonotype was counted ten times or more. The chain combines TRBV20-1 with TRBJ2-1, with TRBD2 matching over 12 bases. Germline V gives CDR1 DFQATT, CDR2 SNEGSKA (reference sequence). V shed 5 bases, J shed 8 bases, and the junction held 7 bases outside the gene matches. The CDR3 totals 14 residues. DNA of the CDR3: TGCAGTGCTCTAGCTAGCGGGGGGGACGATGAGCAGTTCTTC. Residues: CSALASGGDDEQFF.

This clonotype was detected many times. This chain connects TRBV18 to TRBJ2-7; 7 bases align to TRBD1. The germline V gene has CDR1 KGHSH and CDR2 LQKENI. Trimming at V came to 3 bases and at J to 6 bases, leaving 8 bases not matched to a gene. This CDR3 region has 14 residues. The CDR3 region has the DNA TGTGCCAGCTCACCGCCGACAGGGACGATCGAGCAGTACTTC. It translates to CASSPPTGTIEQYF.

This CDR3 is CASGPGGKNQPQHF. The DNA for the CDR3 is TGTGCCAGCGGGCCAGGGGGCAAAAATCAGCCCCAGCATTTT. The rearrangement uses TRBV7-9 and TRBJ1-5, with TRBD1 matching 8 bases. CDR3 size: 14 residues. CDR1 is SEHNR and CDR2 is FQNEAQ in the germline V gene (reference sequence). The V and J ends lost 8 bases and 4 bases, in that order; junction bases with no gene match: 7.

This clonotype has more than one count but fewer than ten. The V call is TRBV5-1, the J call TRBJ2-7, with TRBD1 as a possible D gene (5 bases). CDR1 and CDR2 from the germline V gene are SGHRS and YFSETQ. The CDR3 has 14 amino acids. Trimming cost V 9 bases and J 7 bases, with 23 bases left between them. The CDR3 sequence is CATSLEGDIMEQYF. The CDR3 coding sequence is TGCGCCACCTCACTGGAAGGGGATATCATGGAGCAGTACTTC.

This chain joins TRBV10-3 and TRBJ2-7; 9 bases are shared with TRBD1. The CDR3 is 13 amino acids. The germline V gene encodes CDR1 ENHRY and CDR2 SYGVKD. V dropped 9 bases and J dropped 0; count of bases not matched to a gene: 3. The CDR3 nucleotides read TGTGCCATTACGGACAGGGGCTCCTACGAGCAGTACTTC. It yields the protein CAITDRGSYEQYF.

The chain combines TRBV5-6 with TRBJ1-1, with D possibly TRBD1 on 5 matching bases. The CDR3 is 13 amino acids. From germline, CDR1 is SGHDT and CDR2 YYEEEE. V gave up 4 bases and J gave up 6 bases, with 13 bases separating them. As DNA, the CDR3 is TGTGCCAGCAGCACAACAGGAGTTGCTGAAGCTTTCTTT. It is translated as CASSTTGVAEAFF.

This clonotype appeared many times. The chain employs TRBV28 and TRBJ1-5, with D possibly matching TRBD1 (5 bases). Per germline, CDR1 MDHEN and CDR2 SYDVKM. The V end lost 7 bases, the J end lost 0 bases, and 13 bases lay between the germline ends. CDR3 size: 15 residues. The CDR3 is CASTSYRYSNQPQHF. CDR3 nucleotide sequence: TGTGCCAGCACCTCTTACAGGTATAGCAATCAGCCCCAGCATTTT.

Concerning this clonotype itself: A much more abundant neighbour one base away suggests this may be a read error. J is TRBJ2-7 and V is TRBV9, with 8 bases identical to TRBD1. CDR1 and CDR2 (germline): SGDLS, YYNGEE. With V trimmed by 4 bases and J by 6 bases, 3 bases remained unmatched. CDR3 size: 12 residues. Here the CDR3 reads CASSQDRAEQYF. CDR3 nucleotides: TGTGCCAGCAGCCAGGACAGGGCCGAGCAGTACTTC.

This clonotype was found many times. The rearrangement links TRBV5-4 to TRBJ2-5; D might be TRBD1 (6 bases). CDR3 length: 14 amino acids. V was trimmed by 2 bases and J by 5 bases, leaving 13 bases between them. The germline V gene has CDR1 SGHNT and CDR2 YYREEE (reference sequence). The CDR3 DNA follows: TGTGCCAGCAGCTTTCAGGGGCGCGCGGAGACCCAGTACTTC. It translates to CASSFQGRAETQYF.

This clonotype was counted at least ten times. The chain links TRBV5-1 to TRBJ2-1; 7 bases fit TRBD1. The CDR3 is 14 amino acids. V shed 3 bases, J shed 10 bases, and the junction held 10 bases outside the gene matches. In germline, CDR1 is SGHRS, CDR2 YFSETQ. CDR3 sequence (DNA): TGCGCCAGCAGCTGGGGACAGAGTGACCGCGAGCAGTTCTTC. It encodes CASSWGQSDREQFF. Filled out from reference TRBV5-1 and TRBJ2-1, the complete variable domain reads KAGVTQTPRYLIKTRGQQVTLSCSPISGHRSVSWYQQTPGQGLQFLFEYFSETQRNKGNFPGRFSGRQFSNSRSEMNVSTLELGDSALYLCASSWGQSDREQFFGPGTRLTVL.

This clonotype was detected ten times or more. The chain combines TRBV29-1 with TRBJ1-3, with TRBD1 matching over 9 bases. The length of the CDR3 is 13 residues. The trim removed 6 bases at V and 0 bases at J, leaving 0 bases unmatched. In germline, CDR1 is SQVTM, CDR2 ANQGSEA. The CDR3 region is CSVGQGSGNTIYF. As DNA, the CDR3 is TGCAGCGTGGGACAGGGCTCTGGAAACACCATATATTTT.

This sequence joins TRBV6-1 and TRBJ1-6, with TRBD1 matching over 7 bases. The CDR3 totals 15 residues. V shed 4 bases, J shed 8 bases, and the junction held 8 bases outside the gene matches. Germline V lookup: CDR1 MNHNS, CDR2 SASEGT. The CDR3 DNA follows: TGTGCCAGCAGTGTTAGGGGGCCCCTCCATTCACCCCTCCACTTT. Encoded protein: CASSVRGPLHSPLHF.

The sample holds a few counts of this clonotype. CDR3 DNA sequence: TGCGCCAGCAGCCAAAATAATTCACCCCTCCACTTT. It specifies CASSQNNSPLHF. This chain uses TRBV4-1 with TRBJ1-6; D uncertain. This CDR3 contains 12 residues. The germline V and J ends were trimmed by 2 bases and 5 bases, with 1 base remaining between them. Germline V CDR1 and CDR2: MGHRA, YSYEKL.

The sample holds a few counts of this clonotype. This chain links TRBV11-2 with TRBJ2-1, with D perhaps given as TRBD1 or TRBD2 (5 bases each). The CDR3 extends over 18 amino acids. V lost 1 base to trimming and J lost 1 base, with 17 bases between them. In germline, CDR1 is SGHAT, CDR2 FQNNGV. Here the CDR3 reads CASSLGQQGTVSYNEQFF. For the CDR3, the DNA is TGTGCCAGCAGCTTAGGCCAACAAGGGACGGTATCCTACAATGAGCAGTTCTTC.